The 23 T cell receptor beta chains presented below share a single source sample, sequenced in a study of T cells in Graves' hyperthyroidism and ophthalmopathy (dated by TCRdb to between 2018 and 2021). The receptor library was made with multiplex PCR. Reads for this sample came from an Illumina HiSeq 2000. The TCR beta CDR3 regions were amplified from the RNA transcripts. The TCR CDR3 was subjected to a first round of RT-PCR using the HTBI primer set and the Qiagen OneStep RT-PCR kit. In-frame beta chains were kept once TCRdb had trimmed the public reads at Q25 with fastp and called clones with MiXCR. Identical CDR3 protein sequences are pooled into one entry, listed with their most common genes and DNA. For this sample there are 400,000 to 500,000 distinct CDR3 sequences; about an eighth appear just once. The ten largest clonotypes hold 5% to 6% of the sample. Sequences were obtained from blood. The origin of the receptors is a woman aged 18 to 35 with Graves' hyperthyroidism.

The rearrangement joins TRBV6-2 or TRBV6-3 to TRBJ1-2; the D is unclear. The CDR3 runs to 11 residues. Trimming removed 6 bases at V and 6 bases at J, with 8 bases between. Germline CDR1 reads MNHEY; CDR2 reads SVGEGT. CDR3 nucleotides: TGTGCCAGCAGCCGGGCCCATGGCTACACCTTC. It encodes CASSRAHGYTF.

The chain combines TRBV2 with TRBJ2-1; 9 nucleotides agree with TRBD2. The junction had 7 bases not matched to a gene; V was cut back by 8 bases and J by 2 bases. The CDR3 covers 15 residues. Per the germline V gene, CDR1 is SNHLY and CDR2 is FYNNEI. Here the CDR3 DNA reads TGTGCCAGCCCCTCTAGCGGGAAAACCTACAATGAGCAGTTCTTC. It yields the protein CASPSSGKTYNEQFF. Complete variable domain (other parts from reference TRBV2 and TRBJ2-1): EPEVTQTPSHQVTQMGQEVILRCVPISNHLYFYWYRQILGQKVEFLVSFYNNEISEKSEIFDDQFSVERPDGSNFTLKIRSTKLEDSAMYFCASPSSGKTYNEQFFGPGTRLTVL.

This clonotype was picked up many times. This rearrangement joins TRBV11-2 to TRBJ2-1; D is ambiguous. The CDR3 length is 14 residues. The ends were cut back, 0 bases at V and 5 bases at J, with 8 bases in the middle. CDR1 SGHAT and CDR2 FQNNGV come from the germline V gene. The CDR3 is CASSLEVTNNEQFF. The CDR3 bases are TGTGCCAGCAGCTTAGAAGTGACGAACAATGAGCAGTTCTTC.

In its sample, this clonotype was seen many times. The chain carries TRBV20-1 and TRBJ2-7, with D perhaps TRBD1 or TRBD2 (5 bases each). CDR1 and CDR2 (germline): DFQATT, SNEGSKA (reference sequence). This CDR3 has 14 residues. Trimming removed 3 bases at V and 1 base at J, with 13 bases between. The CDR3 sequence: CSASPWDGSYEQYF. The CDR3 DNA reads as TGCAGTGCTAGCCCGTGGGACGGTTCCTACGAGCAGTACTTC.

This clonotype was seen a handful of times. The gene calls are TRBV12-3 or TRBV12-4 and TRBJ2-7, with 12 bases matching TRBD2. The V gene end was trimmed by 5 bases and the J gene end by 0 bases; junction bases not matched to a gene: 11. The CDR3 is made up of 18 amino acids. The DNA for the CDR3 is TGTGCCAGCAGTCTCAGAACTAGCGGGAGGACTAACTCCTACGAGCAGTACTTC. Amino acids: CASSLRTSGRTNSYEQYF.

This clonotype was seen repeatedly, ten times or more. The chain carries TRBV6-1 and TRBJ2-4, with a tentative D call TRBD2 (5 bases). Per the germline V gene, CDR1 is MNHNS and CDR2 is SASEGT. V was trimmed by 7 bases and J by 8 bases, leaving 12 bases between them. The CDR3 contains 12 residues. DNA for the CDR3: TGTGCCAGCAATGAGGAGGTCCACATTCAGTACTTC. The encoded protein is CASNEEVHIQYF.

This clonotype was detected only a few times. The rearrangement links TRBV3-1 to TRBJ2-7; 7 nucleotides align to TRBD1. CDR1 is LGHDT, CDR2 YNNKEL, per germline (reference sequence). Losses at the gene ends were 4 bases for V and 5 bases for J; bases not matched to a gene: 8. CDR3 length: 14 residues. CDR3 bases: TGTGCCAGCAGCCCCGACAGGGTTCCCAACGAGCAGTACTTC. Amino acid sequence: CASSPDRVPNEQYF.

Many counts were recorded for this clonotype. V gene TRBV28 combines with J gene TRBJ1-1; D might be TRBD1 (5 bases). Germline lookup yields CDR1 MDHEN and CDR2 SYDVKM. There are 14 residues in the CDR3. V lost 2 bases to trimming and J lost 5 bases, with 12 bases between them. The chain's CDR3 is CASSLQRGLTEAFF. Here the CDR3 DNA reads TGTGCCAGCAGTTTACAAAGGGGCCTGACTGAAGCTTTCTTT.

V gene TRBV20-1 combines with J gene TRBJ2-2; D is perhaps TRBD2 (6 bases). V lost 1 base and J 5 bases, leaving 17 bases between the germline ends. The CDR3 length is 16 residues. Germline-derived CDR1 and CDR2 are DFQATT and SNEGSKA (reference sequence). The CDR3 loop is CSARGYRDLETGELFF. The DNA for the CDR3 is TGCAGTGCTAGAGGGTACCGGGACTTAGAGACCGGGGAGCTGTTTTTT.

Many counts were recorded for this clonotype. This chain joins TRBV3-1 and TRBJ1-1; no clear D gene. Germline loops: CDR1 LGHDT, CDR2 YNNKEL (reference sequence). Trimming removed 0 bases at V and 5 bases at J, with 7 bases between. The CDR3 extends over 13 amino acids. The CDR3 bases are TGTGCCAGCAGCCAAGATCTGGGAACTGAAGCTTTCTTT. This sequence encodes CASSQDLGTEAFF.

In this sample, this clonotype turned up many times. The CDR3 loop reads CASSYAPRPYTGELFF. The CDR3 DNA reads as TGTGCCAGCAGTTACGCGCCCCGACCATACACCGGGGAGCTGTTTTTT. V is TRBV6-5 and J is TRBJ2-2; D gene uncertain. The germline CDR1 and CDR2 sequences are MNHEY and SVGAGI. CDR3 length: 16 amino acids. The V gene lost 2 bases and the J gene lost 3 bases, with 13 bases spanning the gap.

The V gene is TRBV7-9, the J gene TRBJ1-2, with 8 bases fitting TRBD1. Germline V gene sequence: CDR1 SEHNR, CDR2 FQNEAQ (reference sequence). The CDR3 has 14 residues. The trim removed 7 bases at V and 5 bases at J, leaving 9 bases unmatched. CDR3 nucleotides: TGTGCCAGCACCGGAGCGAACAGGGGGTATGGCTACACCTTC. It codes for CASTGANRGYGYTF. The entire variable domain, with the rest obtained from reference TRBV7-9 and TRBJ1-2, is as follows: DTGVSQNPRHKITKRGQNVTFRCDPISEHNRLYWYRQTLGQGPEFLTYFQNEAQLEKSRLLSDRFSAERPKGSFSTLEIQRTEQGDSAMYLCASTGANRGYGYTFGSGTRLTVV.

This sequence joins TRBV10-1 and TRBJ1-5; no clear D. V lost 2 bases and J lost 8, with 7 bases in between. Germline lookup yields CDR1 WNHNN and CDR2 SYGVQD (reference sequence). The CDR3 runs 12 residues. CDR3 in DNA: TGCGCCAGCAGTGAGCCCGAAGAGCCCCAGCATTTT. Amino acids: CASSEPEEPQHF.

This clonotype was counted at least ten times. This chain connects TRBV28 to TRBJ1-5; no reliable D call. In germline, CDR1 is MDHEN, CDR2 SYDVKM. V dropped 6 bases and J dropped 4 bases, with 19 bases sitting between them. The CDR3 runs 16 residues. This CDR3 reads CASSQTAVLGNQPQHF. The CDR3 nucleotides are TGTGCCAGCAGCCAAACAGCAGTACTAGGGAATCAGCCCCAGCATTTT.

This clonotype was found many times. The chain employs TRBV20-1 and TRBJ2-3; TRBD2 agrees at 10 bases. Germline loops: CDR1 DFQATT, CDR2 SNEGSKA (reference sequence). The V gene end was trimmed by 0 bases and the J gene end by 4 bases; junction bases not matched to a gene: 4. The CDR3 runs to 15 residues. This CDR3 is CSARDGTSVSDTQYF. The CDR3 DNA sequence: TGCAGTGCTAGAGATGGGACTAGCGTGTCAGATACGCAGTATTTT.

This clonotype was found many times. The CDR3 DNA is TGTGCCAGCTCACCACAGGGAGCCGAGCAGTACTTC. Protein: CASSPQGAEQYF. The chain employs TRBV18 and TRBJ2-7, with D possibly being TRBD2 (5 bases). V lost 1 base and J 6 bases, leaving 7 bases between the germline ends. The CDR3 is 12 residues long. CDR1 is KGHSH, CDR2 LQKENI, per germline.

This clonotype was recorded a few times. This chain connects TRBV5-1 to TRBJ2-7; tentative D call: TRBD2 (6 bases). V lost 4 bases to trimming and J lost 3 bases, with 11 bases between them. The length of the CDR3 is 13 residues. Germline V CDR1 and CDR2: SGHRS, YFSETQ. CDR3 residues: CASSAPGLYEQYF. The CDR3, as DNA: TGCGCCAGCAGCGCACCGGGACTCTACGAGCAGTACTTC.

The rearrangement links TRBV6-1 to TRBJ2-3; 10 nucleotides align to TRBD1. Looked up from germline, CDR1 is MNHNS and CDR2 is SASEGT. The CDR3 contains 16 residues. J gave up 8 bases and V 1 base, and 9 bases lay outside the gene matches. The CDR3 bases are TGTGCCAGCAGTGAAGGAGTGGGACAGGGGCAGTCTACGCAGTATTTT. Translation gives CASSEGVGQGQSTQYF.

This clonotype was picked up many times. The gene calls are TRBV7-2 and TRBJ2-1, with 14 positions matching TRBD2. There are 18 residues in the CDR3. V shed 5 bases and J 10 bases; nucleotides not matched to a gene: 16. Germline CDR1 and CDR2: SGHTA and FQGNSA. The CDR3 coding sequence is TGTGCCAGCAGCCGCAACAGGACTAGCGGGAGGAGTATAAGGGAGCAGTTCTTC. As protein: CASSRNRTSGRSIREQFF.

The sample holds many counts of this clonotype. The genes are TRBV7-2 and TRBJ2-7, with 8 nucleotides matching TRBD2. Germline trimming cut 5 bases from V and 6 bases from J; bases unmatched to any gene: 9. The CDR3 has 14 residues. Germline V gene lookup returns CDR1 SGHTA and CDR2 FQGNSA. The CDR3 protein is CASSTLAGSLEQYF. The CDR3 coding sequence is TGTGCCAGCAGCACTTTAGCGGGAAGCCTCGAGCAGTACTTC.

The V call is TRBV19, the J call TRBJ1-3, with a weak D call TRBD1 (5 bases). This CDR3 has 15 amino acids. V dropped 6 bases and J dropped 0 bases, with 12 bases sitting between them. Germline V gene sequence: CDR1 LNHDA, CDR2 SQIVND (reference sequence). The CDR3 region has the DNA TGTGCCAGTAGCGGGACCGTCGTCTCTGGAAACACCATATATTTT. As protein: CASSGTVVSGNTIYF. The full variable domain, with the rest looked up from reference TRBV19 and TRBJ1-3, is DGGITQSPKYLFRKEGQNVTLSCEQNLNHDAMYWYRQDPGQGLRLIYYSQIVNDFQKGDIAEGYSVSREKKESFPLTVTSAQKNPTAFYLCASSGTVVSGNTIYFGEGSWLTVV.

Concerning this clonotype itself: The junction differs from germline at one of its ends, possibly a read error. CDR3 nucleotides: TGTGGCAGCAGCCAAGTACGTCTCAGGGGTACCTCTGGAAACACCATATATTTT. The encoded protein is CGSSQVRLRGTSGNTIYF. V gene TRBV3-1 combines with J gene TRBJ1-3, with TRBD1 as a possible D gene (6 bases). Germline V gives CDR1 LGHDT, CDR2 YNNKEL (reference sequence). The CDR3 extends over 18 amino acids.

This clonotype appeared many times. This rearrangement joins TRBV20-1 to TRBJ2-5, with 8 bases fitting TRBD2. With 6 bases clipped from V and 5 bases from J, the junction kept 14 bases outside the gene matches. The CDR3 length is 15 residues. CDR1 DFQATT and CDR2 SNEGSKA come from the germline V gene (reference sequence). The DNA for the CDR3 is TGCAGTGCACCCCTATCCGGGAGGGCTTTGGAGACCCAGTACTTC. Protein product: CSAPLSGRALETQYF.